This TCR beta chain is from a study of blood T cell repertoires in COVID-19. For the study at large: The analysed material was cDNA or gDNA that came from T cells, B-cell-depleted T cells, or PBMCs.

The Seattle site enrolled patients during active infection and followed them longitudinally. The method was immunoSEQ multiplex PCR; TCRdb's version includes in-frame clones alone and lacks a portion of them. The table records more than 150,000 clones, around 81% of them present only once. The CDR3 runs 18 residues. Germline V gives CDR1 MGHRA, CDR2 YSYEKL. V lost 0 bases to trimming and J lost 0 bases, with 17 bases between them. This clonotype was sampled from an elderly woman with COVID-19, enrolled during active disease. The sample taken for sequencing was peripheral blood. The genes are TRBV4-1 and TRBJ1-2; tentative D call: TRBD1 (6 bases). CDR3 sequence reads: CASSQDVEQGRANYGYTF. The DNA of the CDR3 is TGCGCCAGCAGCCAAGATGTCGAACAGGGTCGAGCTAACTATGGCTACACCTTC.